This T cell receptor (beta chain) derives from a study of regulatory T cells in long-lasting Graves disease. This clonotype was found many times. What it binds is unknown. Time point meaning: newly diagnosed GD, antithyroid drugs for less than 3 months. Scientists built the TCR library using RNA that was extracted from PBMCs. One endocrinology department in Xi'an, China, was where patients came from. Notes on the study in general: Segments TRBV28, TRBJ1-2 and TRBJ2-5 showed preferential usage in persistent disease.

Germline loops: CDR1 SGHAT, CDR2 FQNNGV. V lost 3 bases and J 9 bases, leaving 12 bases between the germline ends. The CDR3 runs to 13 residues. For TCR beta, libraries came from iRepertoire HTBI primers and Arm-PCR of CDR3 regions. MiXCR, applied by TCRdb to the multiplex PCR reads, yields one record per CDR3 protein. The profile shows 400,000 to 500,000 distinct CDR3 sequences, 14% of them singletons. The same data also contributed to another study, on T cells in Graves' hyperthyroidism and ophthalmopathy. That work adds: Diagnoses were made from clinical symptoms, serum measures (thyroxine and TRAb), thyroid ultrasound and orbital computed tomography.

Sequenced material: peripheral blood mononuclear cells (PBMCs), taken at new diagnosis, from a patient treated with antithyroid drugs. This TCR was recovered from a woman between 50 and 59 years old with Graves disease. The chain carries TRBV11-2 and TRBJ1-5; unclear D gene. CDR3 protein: CASSLALRWPQHF. In nucleotides, the CDR3 is TGTGCCAGCAGCTTGGCCTTGCGGTGGCCCCAGCATTTT.